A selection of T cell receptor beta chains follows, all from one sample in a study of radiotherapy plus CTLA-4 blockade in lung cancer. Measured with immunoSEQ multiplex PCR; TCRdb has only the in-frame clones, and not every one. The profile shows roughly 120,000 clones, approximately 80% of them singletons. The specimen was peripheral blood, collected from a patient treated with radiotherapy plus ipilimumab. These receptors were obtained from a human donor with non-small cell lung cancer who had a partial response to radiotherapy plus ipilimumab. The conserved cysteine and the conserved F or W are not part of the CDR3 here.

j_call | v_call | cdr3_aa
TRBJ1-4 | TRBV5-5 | ASSSTGVEEKLF
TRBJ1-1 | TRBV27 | ASSYETGEAF
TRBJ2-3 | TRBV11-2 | ASSNTGTDTQY
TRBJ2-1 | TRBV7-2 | ASSRLAGGPGEQF
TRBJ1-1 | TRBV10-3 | ATTGANMNTEAF
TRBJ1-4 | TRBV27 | ASSFAGSTNEKLF
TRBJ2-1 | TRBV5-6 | ASSFSGRASYNEQF
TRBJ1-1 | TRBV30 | AWSVEREEAF
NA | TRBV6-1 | ASGAGAQETQY
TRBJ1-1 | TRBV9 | ASSVGPGGHTEAF
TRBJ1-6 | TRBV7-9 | ASSLETGRSPLH
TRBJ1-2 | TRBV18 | ASSRDQDYGYT
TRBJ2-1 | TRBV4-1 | ASSQDGLKSGGEQF
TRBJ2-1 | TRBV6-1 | ASSEGTRGFYNEQF
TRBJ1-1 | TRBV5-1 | ASSLVGGDTEAF
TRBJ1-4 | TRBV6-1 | ASSVRKDEKLF
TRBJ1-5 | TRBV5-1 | ASSLEAGVGQPQH
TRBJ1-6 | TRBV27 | ASNRQGPNSPLH
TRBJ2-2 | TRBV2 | ASSADRGRGGELF
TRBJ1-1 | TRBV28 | ASGEVNTEAF
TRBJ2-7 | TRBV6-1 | ASGLADSYEQY
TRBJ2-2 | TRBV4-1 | ASSPLAGGAGELF
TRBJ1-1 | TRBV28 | ASTPGGGAAR
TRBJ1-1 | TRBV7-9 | ASSRIQNTEAF
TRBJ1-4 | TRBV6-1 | ASVSRGAGEKLF
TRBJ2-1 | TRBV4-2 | ASSRRLDNEQF
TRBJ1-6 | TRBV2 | ASRTDGGQGNSPLH
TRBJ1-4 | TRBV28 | ASSLAEKLF
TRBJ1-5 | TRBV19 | ASRHPGGGENQPQH
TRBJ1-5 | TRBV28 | ASSLGSGFNQPQH